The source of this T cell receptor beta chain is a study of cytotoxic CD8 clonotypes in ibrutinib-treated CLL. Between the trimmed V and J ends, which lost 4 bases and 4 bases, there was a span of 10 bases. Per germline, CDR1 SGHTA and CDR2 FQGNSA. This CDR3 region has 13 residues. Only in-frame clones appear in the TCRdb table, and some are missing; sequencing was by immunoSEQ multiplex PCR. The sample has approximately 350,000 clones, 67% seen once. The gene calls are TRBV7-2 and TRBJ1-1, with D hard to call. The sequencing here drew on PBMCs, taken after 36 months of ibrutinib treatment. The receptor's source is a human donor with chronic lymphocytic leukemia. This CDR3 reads CASSYHTGTEAFF. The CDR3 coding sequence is TGTGCCAGCAGCTACCACACGGGCACTGAAGCTTTCTTT.